A single sample is the source of the 28 T cell receptor beta chains below, sequenced in a study of blood T cell repertoires in COVID-19. Profiled with immunoSEQ multiplex PCR; TCRdb holds only in-frame clones, not every one. The sample lists roughly 130,000 clones, around 79% seen once, with 4.5% to 5% in the top ten. The sample taken for sequencing was peripheral blood. These receptors all come from a woman aged 65 to 85 with COVID-19, enrolled during active disease.

CDR3 nucleotide sequence: TGTGCCACCAGTGAGGGGGCCGGGCCCCAAGGAGGCTACACCTTC. Protein: CATSEGAGPQGGYTF. V usage is TRBV24-1 and J usage is TRBJ1-2, with TRBD1 as a possible D gene (6 bases). From germline, CDR1 is KGHDR and CDR2 SFDVKD. The CDR3 is 15 residues long. Trimming cost V 4 bases and J 8 bases, with 19 bases left between them.

The rearrangement uses TRBV4-2 and TRBJ1-5; D remains unclear. V was pared by 0 bases and J by 6 bases, with 15 bases between. The CDR3 is made up of 16 amino acids. The germline CDR1 and CDR2 sequences are LGHNA and YNFKEQ. Here the CDR3 reads CASSQDHRGSPQPQHF. The CDR3 bases are TGTGCCAGCAGCCAAGATCATCGGGGATCCCCTCAGCCCCAGCATTTT.

V gene TRBV5-1 combines with J gene TRBJ2-5, with D possibly matching TRBD1 (6 bases). The CDR3 has 14 amino acids. The V end was cut by 0 bases, the J end by 3 bases, with 9 bases between. CDR1 and CDR2 from the germline V gene are SGHRS and YFSETQ. This CDR3 is CASSLAGVKETQYF. CDR3 bases: TGCGCCAGCAGCTTGGCAGGGGTCAAAGAGACCCAGTACTTC.

This clone has just one count. The chain employs TRBV7-3 and TRBJ2-2, with 7 bases lining up with TRBD2. Germline V gene sequence: CDR1 SGHTA, CDR2 FQGTGA. CDR3 size: 17 residues. The J segment lost 7 bases and the V segment lost 5 bases, leaving 16 bases of the junction unmatched. The CDR3 DNA reads as TGTGCCAGCAGCATCGGGAGTCTATTCCCGGGGGGCGGGGAGCTGTTTTTT. Residues: CASSIGSLFPGGGELFF.

The chain employs TRBV7-9 and TRBJ1-5; maybe TRBD1 (6 bases). Germline CDR1 SEHNR, CDR2 FQNEAQ (reference sequence). Trimming shortened V by 5 bases and J by 5 bases, and 13 bases separated the two germline ends. CDR3 length equals 14 residues. The CDR3 sequence: CASSPGQIHQPQHF. The CDR3 DNA is TGTGCCAGCAGCCCCGGACAGATTCATCAGCCCCAGCATTTT.

The rearrangement joins TRBV10-3 to TRBJ2-7; TRBD1 might be the D (5 bases). Trimming removed 6 bases at V and 1 base at J, with 16 bases between. CDR3 length equals 15 residues. Germline V gene lookup returns CDR1 ENHRY and CDR2 SYGVKD. The CDR3 region has the DNA TGTGCCATCAGGACCGACAGACCCGTATCCTACGAGCAGTACTTC. Residues: CAIRTDRPVSYEQYF.

The V call is TRBV3-1 (or the pseudogene TRBV3-2), the J call TRBJ2-7; 8 bases are a match to TRBD2. J gave up 1 base and V 1 base, and 3 bases lay outside the gene matches. In germline, CDR1 is LGHDT, CDR2 YNNKEL (reference sequence). This CDR3 contains 15 residues. In nucleotides, the CDR3 is TGTGCCAGCAGCCAAGGGCCTAGCGGGTCCTACGAGCAGTACTTC. Translated, it gives CASSQGPSGSYEQYF.

The rearrangement joins TRBV19 to TRBJ2-2; D is possibly TRBD1 (6 bases). The CDR3 totals 15 residues. Germline loops: CDR1 LNHDA, CDR2 SQIVND (reference sequence). Trimming pared 6 bases from V and 2 bases from J, leaving 13 bases between. The chain's CDR3 is CASRDRTLNTGELFF. DNA of the CDR3: TGTGCCAGTAGGGACAGAACCCTAAACACCGGGGAGCTGTTTTTT.

This clone was seen once. The gene calls are TRBV5-1 and TRBJ2-5; 9 nucleotides line up with TRBD2. The germline V gene has CDR1 SGHRS and CDR2 YFSETQ. This CDR3 comprises 16 residues. Losses at the gene ends were 0 bases for V and 9 bases for J; bases not matched to a gene: 12. The CDR3 DNA reads as TGCGCCAGCAGCTTGGAGGCGGGGGGGGTCCCCGTGGCCCAGTACTTC. This codes for CASSLEAGGVPVAQYF.

The chain employs TRBV15 and TRBJ2-5; 9 nucleotides align to TRBD2. Germline trimming cut 5 bases from V and 4 bases from J; bases unmatched to any gene: 5. CDR1 LNHNV and CDR2 YYDKDF come from the germline V gene (reference sequence). This CDR3 is built from 14 residues. Written as DNA, the CDR3 is TGTGCCACCAGCTTGCGGGGGGGCGGAGAGACCCAGTACTTC. Translation: CATSLRGGGETQYF.

This clone is a singleton in its sample. The rearrangement uses TRBV28 and TRBJ1-6, with TRBD1 matching 7 bases. Germline trimming cut 4 bases from V and 7 bases from J; bases unmatched to any gene: 10. CDR1 is MDHEN and CDR2 is SYDVKM in the germline V gene. This CDR3 has 16 amino acids. CDR3 residues: CASSYASGTENSPLHF. Written as DNA, the CDR3 is TGTGCCAGCAGTTATGCCTCCGGGACAGAAAATTCACCCCTCCACTTT.

This chain connects TRBV19 to TRBJ2-1; 7 positions agree with TRBD2. The germline gives CDR1 LNHDA, CDR2 SQIVND (reference sequence). This CDR3 has 19 residues. Trimming cost V 1 base and J 3 bases; bases outside gene matches: 15. The CDR3, as DNA: TGTGCCAGTAGTATAGGCGGAGGTCCCAGCGGGATCAGCTACAATGAGCAGTTCTTC. It is translated as CASSIGGGPSGISYNEQFF.

CDR3 residues: CASTYGVSYGYTF. CDR3 DNA: TGTGCCAGCACCTACGGAGTCAGCTATGGCTACACCTTC. J is TRBJ1-2 and V is TRBV6-5, with no clear D. Trimming pared 7 bases from V and 4 bases from J, leaving 13 bases between. The germline V gene encodes CDR1 MNHEY and CDR2 SVGAGI. This CDR3 has 13 amino acids.

The chain recombines TRBV5-1 with TRBJ2-4, with 8 positions matching TRBD1. V dropped 0 bases and J dropped 11; count of bases not matched to a gene: 16. From germline, CDR1 is SGHRS and CDR2 YFSETQ. This CDR3 contains 17 residues. CDR3 sequence (DNA): TGCGCCAGCAGCTTGGGTGGTATTGGTGGACAGGGCTTGCTTCAGTACTTC. Translated, it gives CASSLGGIGGQGLLQYF.

V usage is TRBV15 and J usage is TRBJ1-1, with 8 nucleotides matching TRBD1. The CDR3 length is 13 residues. The trim removed 3 bases at V and 4 bases at J, leaving 1 base unmatched. CDR1 LNHNV and CDR2 YYDKDF come from the germline V gene (reference sequence). The DNA of the CDR3 is TGTGCCACCAGCAGGACAGGGGCCACTGAAGCTTTCTTT. Its protein product is CATSRTGATEAFF.

This clone occurred once. V is TRBV19 and J is TRBJ2-2; a possible D gene is TRBD1 (5 bases). Germline CDR1 LNHDA, CDR2 SQIVND (reference sequence). This CDR3 comprises 15 residues. V lost 6 bases and J lost 2, with 13 bases in between. CDR3 sequence: CASSRMTDNTGELFF. The CDR3 coding sequence is TGTGCCAGTAGCCGAATGACAGATAACACCGGGGAGCTGTTTTTT.

The chain employs TRBV4-3 and TRBJ1-2; 10 bases are a match to TRBD1. The CDR3 extends over 13 amino acids. V shed 4 bases, J shed 5 bases, and the junction held 1 base outside the gene matches. Germline CDR1 and CDR2: LGHNA and YSLEER. The CDR3 spells CASSPDRGYGYTF. The CDR3 DNA follows: TGCGCCAGCAGCCCGGACAGGGGGTATGGCTACACCTTC.

The rearrangement links TRBV4-3 to TRBJ1-2; 7 bases agree with TRBD1. Germline loops: CDR1 LGHNA, CDR2 YSLEER. The ends lost 4 bases at V and 8 bases at J; junction bases unmatched: 13. The CDR3 totals 15 residues. CDR3 protein: CASSRLQGTAGGYTF. DNA for the CDR3: TGCGCCAGCAGCCGCCTACAAGGGACAGCCGGGGGCTACACCTTC.

This rearrangement joins TRBV6-2 or TRBV6-3 to TRBJ2-7; 10 bases agree with TRBD2. This CDR3 is built from 14 residues. J was trimmed by 2 bases and V by 7 bases; bases with no gene match: 5. The germline V gene has CDR1 MNHEY and CDR2 SVGEGT. CDR3 protein: CASNPSGGAYEQYF. In DNA, the CDR3 is TGTGCCAGCAACCCGAGCGGGGGGGCCTACGAGCAGTACTTC.

The chain joins TRBV20-1 to TRBJ1-2; TRBD1 agrees at 10 bases. Germline CDR1 and CDR2: DFQATT and SNEGSKA (reference sequence). The junction had 13 bases not matched to a gene; V was cut back by 3 bases and J by 6 bases. The CDR3 runs to 16 residues. CDR3 nucleotide sequence: TGCAGTGCTAGTCCGGGACAGGGGACGGATTCGCATGGCTACACCTTC. This translates into CSASPGQGTDSHGYTF.

The chain employs TRBV9 and TRBJ2-7, with TRBD2 identical over 9 bases. V was clipped by 0 bases and J by 5 bases; unmatched bases: 6. The CDR3 contains 15 residues. The germline gives CDR1 SGDLS, CDR2 YYNGEE. The CDR3 spells CASSVGLAGVDEQYF. The CDR3 nucleotides read TGTGCCAGCAGCGTAGGTTTAGCGGGGGTTGACGAGCAGTACTTC.

The rearrangement joins TRBV6-5 to TRBJ1-1; no definite D call. Germline values: CDR1 MNHEY, CDR2 SVGAGI. V dropped 6 bases and J dropped 0 bases, with 8 bases sitting between them. The CDR3 has 13 residues. For the CDR3, the DNA is TGTGCCAGCAGGATAGAGGTGAACACTGAAGCTTTCTTT. It encodes CASRIEVNTEAFF.

This clone was observed a single time. The CDR3 reads CASSQEQTLFVNTIYF. In DNA, the CDR3 is TGCGCCAGCAGCCAAGAACAGACCCTTTTTGTGAACACCATATATTTT. This chain links TRBV4-1 with TRBJ1-3; D is unresolved. The ends were cut back, 0 bases at V and 7 bases at J, with 16 bases in the middle. In germline, CDR1 is MGHRA, CDR2 YSYEKL. The CDR3 spans 16 residues.

With regard to this clone: Distinct nucleotide sequences in the sample also encode this CDR3. This chain connects TRBV5-4 to TRBJ1-2; D unclear. The CDR3 spans 13 residues. Germline CDR1 and CDR2: SGHNT and YYREEE (reference sequence). Trimming removed 0 bases from V and 8 bases from J, with 11 bases in between. CDR3: CASSLVRAGGYTF. In DNA form, the CDR3 reads TGTGCCAGCAGCTTGGTTCGGGCGGGGGGCTACACCTTC. Full variable domain (remainder filled in from reference TRBV5-4 and TRBJ1-2): ETGVTQSPTHLIKTRGQQVTLRCSSQSGHNTVSWYQQALGQGPQFIFQYYREEENGRGNFPPRFSGLQFPNYSSELNVNALELDDSALYLCASSLVRAGGYTFGSGTRLTVV.

Concerning this clone: Germline and junction disagree at one end, which may indicate a read error. The chain is built from TRBV11-3 and TRBJ1-1; D gene unclear. CDR1 SGHNT and CDR2 YENEEA come from the germline V gene. This CDR3 is 16 amino acids long. The CDR3 loop is CASSLRERVLNSEAFF. CDR3 DNA sequence: TGTGCCAGCAGCTTAAGGGAGAGGGTATTGAACAGTGAAGCTTTCTTT.

This clone has just one count. The genes are TRBV6-5 and TRBJ1-3; a weak D match, TRBD1 (6 bases). The V gene lost 6 bases and the J gene lost 2 bases, with 8 bases spanning the gap. This CDR3 is 13 amino acids long. Germline V gene sequence: CDR1 MNHEY, CDR2 SVGAGI. CDR3 loop: CASSRQAGNTIYF. The CDR3 nucleotides read TGTGCCAGCAGCCGACAGGCTGGAAACACCATATATTTT.

The V call is TRBV4-1, the J call TRBJ2-3; D remains ambiguous. V lost 4 bases, J lost 6 bases, and 11 bases lay in between. Germline V gene sequence: CDR1 MGHRA, CDR2 YSYEKL. CDR3 length: 13 residues. This chain's CDR3 is CASSPSGWDTQYF. DNA of the CDR3: TGCGCCAGCAGCCCGTCAGGATGGGATACGCAGTATTTT.

J is TRBJ1-4 and V is TRBV14; 7 bases are shared with TRBD1. Germline-derived CDR1 and CDR2 are SGHDN and FVKESK. V shed 5 bases, J shed 0 bases, and the junction held 6 bases outside the gene matches. The CDR3 sequence is 16 residues long. The CDR3 reads CASSTRQGATNEKLFF. The CDR3 DNA follows: TGTGCCAGCAGCACCCGACAGGGCGCAACTAATGAAAAACTGTTTTTT. Full variable domain (rest looked up from reference TRBV14 and TRBJ1-4): EAGVTQFPSHSVIEKGQTVTLRCDPISGHDNLYWYRRVMGKEIKFLLHFVKESKQDESGMPNNRFLAERTGGTYSTLKVQPAELEDSGVYFCASSTRQGATNEKLFFGSGTQLSVL.